The clone carrying this TCR beta chain was found many times. The length of the CDR3 is 17 residues. Germline CDR1 reads SEHNR; CDR2 reads FQNEAQ (reference sequence). Trimming pared 5 bases from V and 0 bases from J, leaving 20 bases between. The data stem from a study of CD8+CD57+ T cells in acquired aplastic anemia. Profiles of TCR beta VDJ and CDR3 were generated from a genomic DNA template. TCRdb re-analysed the reads in MiXCR, keeping a single row per CDR3 protein. Among 200,000 or so distinct CDR3 sequences listed, roughly half were seen once. Patients included in sequencing had previously demonstrated CD8+CD57+ cell expansion by flow cytometry.

The TCR was taken from a human donor with aplastic anemia. Sequenced sample: sorted CD4+, CD8+, or CD8+CD57+ T cells (not recorded which) from PBMCs. The rearrangement links TRBV7-9 to TRBJ2-7; a weak D match, TRBD1 (6 bases). This CDR3 is CASSPRAGTPSSYEQYF. DNA of the CDR3: TGTGCCAGCAGCCCACGGGCCGGGACACCATCCTCCTACGAGCAGTACTTC.